The TCR beta chain described here comes from a study of blood T cell repertoires in COVID-19. This CDR3 is built from 16 residues. Germline V gene data show CDR1 as SNHLY and CDR2 as FYNNEI. With V trimmed by 8 bases and J by 7 bases, 19 bases remained unmatched. Original analysis: Nucleated cell number was recorded as an estimate derived from reference gene primer amplification. Method: immunoSEQ multiplex PCR; TCRdb's copy keeps in-frame clones and lacks some. V and J calls and clone size are copied from that table; D and trimming were computed from the DNA. The data show some 300,000 clones, roughly 89% seen once.

The chain carries TRBV2 and TRBJ2-7; 8 positions match TRBD2. The TCR comes from a woman aged 18-35 years with acute COVID-19. The source material was PBMCs or T cells enriched from blood (not recorded which). CDR3 coding DNA: TGTGCCAGCCCTCCCGGGACTAGTAACCCCCTGGGGGAGCAGTACTTC. Translation: CASPPGTSNPLGEQYF.